The text below deals with one T cell receptor (beta chain). Its antigen remains unidentified. This sample stems from a study of OX40 agonist ivuxolimab in advanced cancers. Across the study: At 0.01 to 10 mg/kg, ivuxolimab was administered intravenously to patients every 2 weeks. Aged roughly 23 to 85 with a mean of approximately 60 years, they were almost 85% male. Study observations and caveats: The CD4+ and CD8+ T cells in the blood had expanded clonally by week 6 at 0.1 to 3.0 mg/kg.

V dropped 3 bases and J dropped 7 bases, with 10 bases sitting between them. The CDR3 is made up of 12 amino acids. Looked up from germline, CDR1 is SGHTA and CDR2 is FQGNSA. Sequencing used immunoSEQ multiplex PCR; TCRdb keeps in-frame clones, though not all of them. The data contain roughly 79,000 clones, approximately 90% of them seen just once; the ten biggest clones take up roughly 9.6%. The source of this sequence is an adult with an advanced solid tumor such as melanoma, head and neck, liver or kidney cancer. The chain is built from TRBV7-2 and TRBJ2-7, with no clear D. The sequencing used CD4+ or CD8+ T cells sorted from blood, collected in a trial of the OX40 agonist ivuxolimab. DNA of the CDR3: TGTGCCAGCAGCTTGCCAGAGTCGGAGCAGTACTTC. As protein: CASSLPESEQYF.